The 4 T cell receptor beta chains presented below share a single source sample, sequenced in a study of blood T cell repertoires in COVID-19. Profiling relied on immunoSEQ multiplex PCR, and the TCRdb table lists in-frame clones only, not all of them. This table holds about 70,000 clones, about 92% found once. Material for sequencing was peripheral blood. The receptors shown here come from a human donor in a cohort sampled during active COVID-19.

V and J are TRBV6-2 or TRBV6-3 and TRBJ1-6; D is undetermined. V dropped 5 bases and J dropped 7 bases, with 15 bases sitting between them. The CDR3 is made up of 15 amino acids. The germline V gene has CDR1 MNHEY and CDR2 SVGEGT. In DNA form, the CDR3 reads TGTGCCAGCAGTCCGAGATGGGGAGGGAATTCACCCCTCCACTTT. This translates into CASSPRWGGNSPLHF.

The V gene is TRBV28, the J gene TRBJ2-3, with 9 bases aligning to TRBD2. V was pared by 6 bases and J by 0 bases, with 4 bases of the junction left unmatched. The CDR3 has 15 residues. CDR1 is MDHEN, CDR2 SYDVKM, per germline. The DNA of the CDR3 is TGTGCCAGCAGGGGTACTAGCGGGAGCACAGATACGCAGTATTTT. It codes for CASRGTSGSTDTQYF.

The CDR3 DNA is TGTGCCTGGAGTAGCGGGCAAGAGACCCAGTACTTC. Its translation: CAWSSGQETQYF. J is TRBJ2-5 and V is TRBV30; a weak D match, TRBD2 (6 bases). Germline V gives CDR1 GTSNPN, CDR2 SVGIG (reference sequence). V was shortened by 2 bases and J by 2 bases, with 6 bases between the two germline ends. The CDR3 runs to 12 residues.

The CDR3 reads CASSRDRGSSPLHF. As DNA, the CDR3 is TGTGCCAGCAGCCGGGACAGGGGATCTTCACCCCTCCACTTT. The chain combines TRBV6-5 with TRBJ1-6; TRBD1 matches at 10 bases. V gave up 6 bases and J gave up 9 bases; unmatched junction bases: 5. There are 14 residues in the CDR3. Germline V gene sequence: CDR1 MNHEY, CDR2 SVGAGI.